The rows below give T cell receptor beta chains drawn from one sample of a study of T cell clonotyping in hematopoietic cell transplantation. Some clones are missing from TCRdb's copy, which holds only in-frame ones; the method was immunoSEQ multiplex PCR. The data contain about 27,000 clones, approximately 77% of them singletons. This sample comprised peripheral blood mononuclear cells, obtained before stem cell transplant. The receptors come from a man aged 50 to 59 with myelodysplastic syndrome. Some clones in this sample may be carry-over from other donors' samples. Each CDR3 is given with its conserved first and last residue. The order of the fields is CDR3 protein, J gene, V gene.

CASSLAKGMAFF | TRBJ1-1 | TRBV5-1
CASTGPAYEQYF | TRBJ2-7 | TRBV6-6
CASRNLGHTGNTIYF | TRBJ1-3 | TRBV19
CAWKREPWSGELFF | TRBJ2-2 | TRBV30
CASSDRTANTGELFF | TRBJ2-2 | TRBV9
CASKEWPDDQPQHF | TRBJ1-5 | TRBV2
CASMGGTMTGGYTF | TRBJ1-2 | TRBV6-6
CASRRQVGSPLHF | TRBJ1-6 | TRBV5-6
CASSVPLAYSYEQYF | TRBJ2-7 | TRBV6-1
CASSFGTTYEQYF | TRBJ2-7 | TRBV19
CASSLGQGDGYTF | TRBJ1-2 | TRBV28
CAWGQSGLTPLHF | TRBJ1-6 | TRBV30
CASSLRPSGSANTGELFF | TRBJ2-2 | TRBV7-2
CASSRPGTGGDGYTF | TRBJ1-2 | TRBV6-5
CASSLGGYRMAQYF | TRBJ2-7 | TRBV5-6
CATSRGRQETQYF | TRBJ2-5 | TRBV15
CASSARQGQAYEQYF | TRBJ2-7 | TRBV19
CASSDRTVNEDTEAFF | TRBJ1-1 | TRBV25-1
CASSAQGQGYGYTF | TRBJ1-2 | TRBV7-2
CAWSGQGSYEQYF | TRBJ2-7 | TRBV30
CASTWMEGSSGNTIYF | TRBJ1-3 | TRBV28
CASSQPGQPYGYTF | TRBJ1-2 | TRBV7-9
CASERDGGIYGYTF | TRBJ1-2 | TRBV6-6
CASSDWAAGANVLTF | TRBJ2-6 | TRBV2
CASSPGTGTYEQYF | TRBJ2-7 | TRBV18
CAWSGKGAQPQHF | TRBJ1-5 | TRBV30
CASSFTGTSLSEQYF | TRBJ2-7 | TRBV28
CASSPGTGYGEQYF | TRBJ2-7 | TRBV7-2
CASSPTGSWTEAFF | TRBJ1-1 | TRBV28
CASSLAFGVGVNEQFF | TRBJ2-1 | TRBV28
CASSLNQGGYEQYF | TRBJ2-7 | TRBV28
CASSSPGGVLGTEAFF | TRBJ1-1 | TRBV19
CASSVVGQGAGETQYF | TRBJ2-5 | TRBV9
CASSQSWGAKQYF | TRBJ2-7 | TRBV4-2
CASTPGQGVADTQYF | TRBJ2-3 | TRBV19
CASSRGTGGYEQYF | TRBJ2-7 | TRBV7-6
CASSPRTGTYEQYF | TRBJ2-7 | TRBV2
CASSFEGSSTDTQYF | TRBJ2-3 | TRBV28
CASSVFSNQPQHF | TRBJ1-5 | TRBV2
CASSFGGGGDTQYF | TRBJ2-3 | TRBV7-2
CASSYPGGKLFF | TRBJ1-4 | TRBV28
CASSDLGTASYEQYF | TRBJ2-7 | TRBV2
CASSVRSGLAGGPFTGELFF | TRBJ2-2 | TRBV6-1
CASSPYPGLAVYEQYF | TRBJ2-7 | TRBV7-2
CASSREGTLYGYTF | TRBJ1-2 | TRBV25-1
CAWSLGQPNQPQHF | TRBJ1-5 | TRBV30
CASSVLWGAGYEQYF | TRBJ2-7 | TRBV25-1
CASSYHEGEKLFF | TRBJ1-4 | TRBV5-1
CAWASGSRNEKLFF | TRBJ1-4 | TRBV30
CASSYSGPGETQYF | TRBJ2-5 | TRBV6-5
CSVEGVETQYF | TRBJ2-5 | TRBV29-1
CASRDQGSGTQYF | TRBJ2-5 | TRBV6-6
CASSQGQGREETQYF | TRBJ2-5 | TRBV4-3
CAWHPGARSPLHF | TRBJ1-6 | TRBV30
CASSPKRRTTYTDTQYF | TRBJ2-3 | TRBV4-2